This T cell receptor beta chain derives from a study of cytomegalovirus exposure and HLA in healthy donors. The PCR employed 60 Vbeta primers together with 13 Jbeta primers. Profiling relied on immunoSEQ multiplex PCR, and the TCRdb table lists in-frame clones only, not all of them. This sample has roughly 180,000 clones, with about 80% found just once. V was pared by 7 bases and J by 5 bases, with 11 bases between. This CDR3 spans 12 amino acids. From germline, CDR1 is MDHEN and CDR2 SYDVKM. V and J are TRBV28 and TRBJ2-5; D possibly corresponds to TRBD1 (5 bases). The sample taken for sequencing was PBMCs. The TCR sequence derives from a man aged 25-45 years in good health and CMV-seropositive. The CDR3 DNA reads as TGTGCCAGCACAACGTCAGGGGAGACCCAGTACTTC. Its translation is CASTTSGETQYF.